Described below is a single T cell receptor beta chain sequence and its context. The antigen remains unidentified. Profiled with immunoSEQ multiplex PCR; TCRdb holds only in-frame clones, not every one. The sample contains around 90,000 clones, 80% to 95% of which appear only once. This CDR3 is 15 amino acids long. The V gene's germline CDR1 is LNHDA and CDR2 SQIVND (reference sequence). The V gene lost 3 bases and the J gene lost 4 bases, with 15 bases spanning the gap. These data come from a study of graft-versus-host responses after intestinal transplantation. Looking at the study overall: Isolated intestinal, liver-intestinal, or multivisceral transplants were what recipients had. The recipients all started with anti-thymocyte globulin induction and then took tacrolimus and steroids for 2 to 3 years. Findings and limits, study-wide: After transplant, early declines in HvG clones were associated with peak levels of circulating GvH clones. When patients had graft-donor T cell macrochimerism, their allografts held high graft-versus-host to host-versus-graft clonal ratios.

The receptor's source is a human donor who was the organ donor for an intestinal transplant. This chain uses TRBV19 with TRBJ1-2; maybe TRBD1 (5 bases). The input for sequencing was unstimulated CD8+ T cells sorted from spleen or lymph node cells, taken before transplant. CDR3 nucleotide sequence: TGTGCCAGTAGTATGTGGAACAAGGGGATCTATGGCTACACCTTC. Protein product: CASSMWNKGIYGYTF.